A selection of T cell receptor beta chains follows, all from one sample in a study of T cells in Graves' hyperthyroidism and ophthalmopathy. TCRdb independently ran MiXCR on the multiplex PCR reads; one entry per CDR3 protein. The table has roughly 560,000 distinct CDR3 sequences, about 15% seen once. Sequenced: blood. These receptors all come from a woman aged 40 to 50 with Graves' ophthalmopathy. The CDR3 runs from the conserved cysteine through the conserved F or W. D genes are given only for firm matches. Only some rows state a clone size, as once, few, many or a class for expanded clones.

CDR3aa	CDR3nt	abundance	v_gene	d_gene	j_gene
CASRSLNQPQHF	TGTGCCAGCAGGAGTCTCAATCAGCCCCAGCATTTT	many	TRBV6-1	-	TRBJ1-5
CASSEGDVRQPQHF	TGTGCCAGCAGTGAAGGGGACGTGAGACAGCCCCAGCATTTT	-	TRBV12-3/TRBV12-4	-	TRBJ1-5
CASSYSNGGLGDEQYF	TGTGCCAGCAGTTACTCGAATGGCGGGCTGGGGGACGAGCAGTACTTC	-	TRBV6-5	-	TRBJ2-7
CASSSHGMNEQYF	TGTGCCAGCAGTTCCCACGGGATGAACGAGCAGTACTTC	-	TRBV6-2/TRBV6-3	-	TRBJ2-7
CSASTTGRETQYF	TGCAGTGCTTCCACGACAGGGCGAGAGACCCAGTACTTC	few	TRBV20-1	TRBD1	TRBJ2-5
CASSPDDQETQYF	TGTGCCAGCAGTCCCGACGACCAAGAGACCCAGTACTTC	many	TRBV12-3/TRBV12-4	-	TRBJ2-5
CASSRTGGGGYGYTF	TGTGCCAGTAGTAGGACAGGGGGCGGCGGCTATGGCTACACCTTC	many	TRBV19	TRBD1	TRBJ1-2
CASSTSLGARNEQYF	TGTGCCAGCAGTACCTCGTTGGGGGCGAGGAACGAGCAGTACTTC	many	TRBV2	-	TRBJ2-7
CASIGGGTEAFF	TGTGCCAGCATAGGGGGTGGCACTGAAGCTTTCTTT	-	TRBV6-2/TRBV6-3	-	TRBJ1-1
CASSFSSEDTEAFF	TGCGCCAGCAGCTTTAGTTCAGAGGACACTGAAGCTTTCTTT	-	TRBV5-1	-	TRBJ1-1
CAISGGSGANVLTF	TGTGCCATCAGTGGAGGCTCTGGGGCCAACGTCCTGACTTTC	many	TRBV10-3	-	TRBJ2-6
CASSVSRDRGDNEQFF	TGTGCCAGCAGTGTTTCCCGGGATAGGGGGGACAATGAGCAGTTCTTC	many	TRBV27	-	TRBJ2-1
CSVVFRGRRTF	TGCAGTGTGGTTTTCAGGGGACGGAGAACCTTT	many	TRBV20-1	-	TRBJ1-3
CASSTSISTEAFF	TGTGCCAGTAGTACTTCGATATCCACTGAAGCTTTCTTT	many	TRBV19	-	TRBJ1-1
CAWSEGSGYTF	TGTGCCTGGAGTGAAGGGAGTGGCTACACCTTC	-	TRBV30	-	TRBJ1-2
CASTLDAGLSGANVLTF	TGTGCCAGCACACTGGACGCAGGCCTCTCTGGGGCCAACGTCCTGACTTTC	many	TRBV6-2/TRBV6-3	-	TRBJ2-6
CASSPVGGYTVAFF	TGTGCCAGCAGCCCGGTCGGAGGGTACACTGTAGCTTTCTTT	many	TRBV11-2	-	TRBJ1-1
CAWSVKGRTDTQYF	TGTGCCTGGAGTGTAAAGGGGCGCACAGATACGCAGTATTTT	-	TRBV30	-	TRBJ2-3
CASSRRVGEFHEQYF	TGTGCCAGCAGTCGTCGGGTGGGGGAGTTCCACGAGCAGTACTTC	many	TRBV28	-	TRBJ2-7
CASSGRDRANYGYTF	TGTGCCAGCAGCGGCCGGGACAGGGCGAACTATGGCTACACCTTC	-	TRBV9	TRBD1	TRBJ1-2
CASGFIPPPRGLWAGTEAFF	TGTGCTAGTGGTTTTATTCCCCCCCCCCGCGGATTATGGGCTGGCACTGAAGCTTTCTTT	many	TRBV12-5	-	TRBJ1-1
CASSHARAGSYEQYF	TGTGCCAGCAGCCACGCCCGGGCAGGGTCCTACGAGCAGTACTTC	few	TRBV3-1	-	TRBJ2-7
CASSQTGHVWGNQPQHF	TGCGCCAGCAGCCAGACAGGTCATGTATGGGGCAATCAGCCCCAGCATTTT	-	TRBV4-1	-	TRBJ1-5
CASSALGGISGNTIYF	TGTGCCAGCAGTGCGCTCGGGGGGATCTCTGGAAACACCATATATTTT	many	TRBV2	-	TRBJ1-3
CASMTSTGNGYTF	TGTGCCAGCATGACCTCGACAGGGAATGGCTACACCTTC	-	TRBV13	TRBD1	TRBJ1-2
CATREGAGELFF	TGTGCCACCAGAGAGGGAGCCGGGGAGCTGTTTTTT	many	TRBV15	-	TRBJ2-2
CASSPPSGKANTGELFF	TGTGCCAGCAGCCCACCTTCGGGAAAGGCGAACACCGGGGAGCTGTTTTTT	few	TRBV9	-	TRBJ2-2
CASSSPNTAGELFF	TGTGCCAGCAGCTCCCCCAACACGGCCGGGGAGCTGTTTTTT	many	TRBV7-3	-	TRBJ2-2
CASSYPPGQGAKNIQYF	TGTGCCAGCAGTTACCCTCCGGGACAGGGGGCCAAAAACATTCAGTACTTC	many	TRBV6-5	TRBD1	TRBJ2-4
CASSVGGPNPETQYF	TGTGCCAGCAGCGTGGGCGGCCCCAATCCTGAGACCCAGTACTTC	few	TRBV12-3/TRBV12-4	-	TRBJ2-5
CASSMIDSPRGVTGELFF	TGTGCCAGCAGTATGATTGACAGCCCACGGGGGGTCACCGGGGAGCTGTTTTTT	few	TRBV27	TRBD2	TRBJ2-2
CASTMAYTEAFF	TGTGCCAGCACAATGGCTTACACTGAAGCTTTCTTT	many	TRBV6-5	-	TRBJ1-1
CASSVSSGRAYEQYF	TGTGCCAGCAGCGTGTCTAGCGGGAGGGCGTACGAGCAGTACTTC	many	TRBV9	TRBD2	TRBJ2-7
CASSLRNRNQPQHF	TGTGCCAGCAGCTTAAGAAATCGGAATCAGCCCCAGCATTTT	many	TRBV7-8	-	TRBJ1-5
CASSQRGTGSYEQYF	TGTGCCAGCAGTCAAAGGGGGACAGGATCCTACGAGCAGTACTTC	once	TRBV28	TRBD1	TRBJ2-7
CASSIRQGSNQPQHF	TGTGCCAGTAGTATAAGACAGGGAAGCAATCAGCCCCAGCATTTT	many	TRBV19	TRBD1	TRBJ1-5
CASSKRVGDTQYF	TGTGCCAGCAGTAAGAGAGTTGGAGATACGCAGTATTTT	many	TRBV6-1	-	TRBJ2-3
CASSRTGGGKETQYF	TGTGCCAGCAGCCGGACCGGGGGCGGGAAAGAGACCCAGTACTTC	many	TRBV27	-	TRBJ2-5
CASSSNFQETQYF	TGTGCCAGCAGTTCTAACTTTCAAGAGACCCAGTACTTC	many	TRBV27	-	TRBJ2-5
CASSSAGSTEAFF	TGTGCCAGCAGTTCGGCAGGGAGCACTGAAGCTTTCTTT	many	TRBV12-3/TRBV12-4	-	TRBJ1-1
CASSLAPISPNTDTQYF	TGTGCCAGCAGTTTAGCCCCGATTAGCCCAAACACAGATACGCAGTATTTT	few	TRBV28	-	TRBJ2-3
CASKGRGLMNTEAFF	TGTGCCAGCAAAGGCAGGGGACTTATGAACACTGAAGCTTTCTTT	many	TRBV6-5	-	TRBJ1-1
CATSPRRGETQYF	TGTGCCACCAGCCCCCGGCGGGGGGAGACCCAGTACTTC	-	TRBV15	TRBD2	TRBJ2-5
CASSYSWHRGIETQYF	TGTGCCAGCAGTTACTCGTGGCACAGGGGTATAGAGACCCAGTACTTC	many	TRBV6-5	TRBD1	TRBJ2-5
CASSYPGVSYTF	TGTGCCAGCAGTTACCCCGGGGTGAGCTACACCTTC	many	TRBV28	-	TRBJ1-2
CASSLEGGKYEQYF	TGTGCCAGCAGCTTAGAGGGCGGGAAATACGAGCAGTACTTC	many	TRBV7-2	-	TRBJ2-7
CASSLRGTVSLMNTEAFF	TGTGCCAGCAGCTTACGAGGGACAGTAAGTTTAATGAACACTGAAGCTTTCTTT	many	TRBV11-1	TRBD1	TRBJ1-1
CASSLVEFRPAEAFF	TGTGCCAGCAGCTTGGTGGAGTTCAGACCAGCTGAAGCTTTCTTT	few	TRBV13	-	TRBJ1-1
CSIRQGASYEQYF	TGCAGCATCCGACAGGGGGCCTCCTACGAGCAGTACTTC	-	TRBV29-1	TRBD1	TRBJ2-7
CAISESKLAGAQETQYF	TGTGCCATCAGTGAGTCGAAACTAGCGGGAGCCCAAGAGACCCAGTACTTC	few	TRBV10-3	TRBD2	TRBJ2-5
CAWSKPGLSGGQYF	TGTGCCTGGAGTAAGCCCGGCCTCTCAGGAGGGCAGTACTTC	-	TRBV30	-	TRBJ2-7
CASSIGLAPGTYEQYF	TGCGCCAGCAGCATCGGACTGGCCCCCGGAACCTACGAGCAGTACTTC	many	TRBV5-1	-	TRBJ2-7
CASSLLQYGYTF	TGTGCCAGCAGCCTGCTTCAGTATGGCTACACCTTC	many	TRBV11-2	-	TRBJ1-2
CASRPGGLNTEAFF	TGTGCCAGCAGGCCCGGGGGTTTGAACACTGAAGCTTTCTTT	-	TRBV28	-	TRBJ1-1